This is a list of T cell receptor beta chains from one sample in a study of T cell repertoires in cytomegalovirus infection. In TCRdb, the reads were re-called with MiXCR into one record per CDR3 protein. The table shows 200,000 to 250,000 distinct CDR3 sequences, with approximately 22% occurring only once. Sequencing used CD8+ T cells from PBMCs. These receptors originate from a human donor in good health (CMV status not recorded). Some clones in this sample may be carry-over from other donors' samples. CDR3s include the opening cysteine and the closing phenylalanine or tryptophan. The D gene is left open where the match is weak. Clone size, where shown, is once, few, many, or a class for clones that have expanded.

cdr3_aa: CASSPLAYEQYF; cdr3_nt: TGTGCCAGCAGTCCCCTAGCCTACGAGCAGTACTTC; j_call: TRBJ2-7; d_call: NA; v_call: TRBV12-3/TRBV12-4; clone_size: NA
cdr3_aa: CASSPRDGSNTEELFF; cdr3_nt: TGTGCCAGCAGCCCTCGGGACGGATCGAACACCGAGGAGCTGTTTTTT; j_call: TRBJ2-2; d_call: NA; v_call: TRBV11-3; clone_size: once
cdr3_aa: CASSSTLGSLYEQYF; cdr3_nt: TGTGCCAGCAGCTCGACCCTAGGATCACTATACGAGCAGTACTTC; j_call: TRBJ2-7; d_call: NA; v_call: TRBV7-6; clone_size: NA
cdr3_aa: CSARVYEGVNGYTF; cdr3_nt: TGCAGTGCTAGAGTGTACGAGGGCGTAAATGGCTACACCTTC; j_call: TRBJ1-2; d_call: NA; v_call: TRBV20-1; clone_size: NA
cdr3_aa: CASSLGTDSYNEQFF; cdr3_nt: TGTGCCAGCAGTTTAGGTACAGATTCCTACAATGAGCAGTTCTTC; j_call: TRBJ2-1; d_call: NA; v_call: TRBV28; clone_size: NA
cdr3_aa: CASSRGTGAEGYTF; cdr3_nt: TGTGCCAGCAGCCGCGGGACAGGTGCAGAAGGCTACACCTTC; j_call: TRBJ1-2; d_call: TRBD1; v_call: TRBV7-8; clone_size: few
cdr3_aa: CASSDGTGENYGYTF; cdr3_nt: TGTGCCAGCAGCGATGGGACAGGGGAGAACTATGGCTACACCTTC; j_call: TRBJ1-2; d_call: TRBD1; v_call: TRBV7-9; clone_size: few
cdr3_aa: CASSPASGGETEAFF; cdr3_nt: TGTGCCAGCAGCCCCGCGTCGGGGGGCGAGACTGAAGCTTTCTTT; j_call: TRBJ1-1; d_call: NA; v_call: TRBV7-3; clone_size: NA
cdr3_aa: CASTDSFNEQFF; cdr3_nt: TGTGCCAGCACGGACTCTTTCAATGAGCAGTTCTTC; j_call: TRBJ2-1; d_call: NA; v_call: TRBV7-9; clone_size: many
cdr3_aa: CSARHDSRDYGYTF; cdr3_nt: TGCAGTGCTAGACATGACAGCCGGGACTATGGCTACACCTTC; j_call: TRBJ1-2; d_call: NA; v_call: TRBV20-1; clone_size: NA
cdr3_aa: CASSQGSRFPEAFF; cdr3_nt: TGCGCCAGCAGCCAAGGTTCCAGGTTTCCTGAAGCTTTCTTT; j_call: TRBJ1-1; d_call: NA; v_call: TRBV4-1; clone_size: NA
cdr3_aa: CASSPRGEVMTDTQYF; cdr3_nt: TGTGCCAGCAGCCCACGGGGCGAGGTTATGACAGATACGCAGTATTTT; j_call: TRBJ2-3; d_call: NA; v_call: TRBV7-6; clone_size: many
cdr3_aa: CASSMYRENTEAFF; cdr3_nt: TGTGCCAGTAGTATGTACCGGGAAAACACTGAAGCTTTCTTT; j_call: TRBJ1-1; d_call: NA; v_call: TRBV19; clone_size: few
cdr3_aa: CASSLRTSGSRNEQFF; cdr3_nt: TGTGCCAGCAGCTTACGAACTAGCGGGTCGAGGAATGAGCAGTTCTTC; j_call: TRBJ2-1; d_call: TRBD2; v_call: TRBV7-7; clone_size: many
cdr3_aa: CASSLVVARETQYF; cdr3_nt: TGTGCCAGCAGCTTAGTCGTAGCCCGGGAGACCCAGTACTTC; j_call: TRBJ2-5; d_call: NA; v_call: TRBV7-9; clone_size: NA
cdr3_aa: CASSPGHLNTEAFF; cdr3_nt: TGTGCCAGCAGTCCGGGACACTTGAACACTGAAGCTTTCTTT; j_call: TRBJ1-1; d_call: NA; v_call: TRBV28; clone_size: many
cdr3_aa: CASSQTGPQDYNEQFF; cdr3_nt: TGTGCCAGCAGCCAGACGGGACCCCAAGACTACAATGAGCAGTTCTTC; j_call: TRBJ2-1; d_call: NA; v_call: TRBV14; clone_size: many
cdr3_aa: CSVSGAGYGYTF; cdr3_nt: TGCAGCGTTTCAGGTGCGGGATATGGCTACACCTTC; j_call: TRBJ1-2; d_call: NA; v_call: TRBV29-1; clone_size: few
cdr3_aa: CASSDPGGGYEQYF; cdr3_nt: TGTGCCAGCAGTGACCCCGGTGGGGGTTACGAGCAGTACTTC; j_call: TRBJ2-7; d_call: NA; v_call: TRBV6-1; clone_size: NA
cdr3_aa: CASSEAWGGDEQLFF; cdr3_nt: TGTGCCAGCAGTGAAGCTTGGGGAGGGGATGAACAACTGTTTTTT; j_call: TRBJ1-4; d_call: NA; v_call: TRBV2; clone_size: NA
cdr3_aa: CASSYDDRDRYF; cdr3_nt: TGTGCCAGCAGTTACGATGACAGGGATAGGTACTTC; j_call: TRBJ2-7; d_call: TRBD1; v_call: TRBV6-5; clone_size: few
cdr3_aa: CASSLGPDSNTEAFF; cdr3_nt: TGTGCCAGCAGCTTAGGTCCGGATAGTAACACTGAAGCTTTCTTT; j_call: TRBJ1-1; d_call: NA; v_call: TRBV7-9; clone_size: few
cdr3_aa: CASRLQGSNQPQHF; cdr3_nt: TGTGCCAGCAGGCTACAGGGGTCAAATCAGCCCCAGCATTTT; j_call: TRBJ1-5; d_call: TRBD1; v_call: TRBV6-6; clone_size: NA
cdr3_aa: CASSPADRGFQPQHF; cdr3_nt: TGTGCCAGCAGTCCCGCGGACAGGGGTTTCCAGCCCCAGCATTTT; j_call: TRBJ1-5; d_call: TRBD1; v_call: TRBV27; clone_size: NA
cdr3_aa: CASSAEGGSEQYF; cdr3_nt: TGTGCCAGCAGCGCTGAGGGGGGCAGCGAGCAGTACTTC; j_call: TRBJ2-7; d_call: NA; v_call: TRBV9; clone_size: few
cdr3_aa: CSARGQGERGQPQHF; cdr3_nt: TGCAGTGCTAGAGGGCAGGGGGAAAGAGGTCAGCCCCAGCATTTT; j_call: TRBJ1-5; d_call: TRBD1; v_call: TRBV20-1; clone_size: few
cdr3_aa: CASSLAAGGSYNEQFF; cdr3_nt: TGTGCCAGCAGTTTAGCTGCAGGGGGTTCCTACAATGAGCAGTTCTTC; j_call: TRBJ2-1; d_call: TRBD1; v_call: TRBV12-3/TRBV12-4; clone_size: few
cdr3_aa: CASSFVLPGWNYGYTF; cdr3_nt: TGTGCCAGCAGCTTTGTTTTACCGGGGTGGAACTATGGCTACACCTTC; j_call: TRBJ1-2; d_call: NA; v_call: TRBV5-6; clone_size: few
cdr3_aa: CASSMADGGSPLHF; cdr3_nt: TGTGCCAGTAGTATGGCGGACGGAGGATCACCCCTCCACTTT; j_call: TRBJ1-6; d_call: NA; v_call: TRBV19; clone_size: many
cdr3_aa: CASSIPSRGSYGCTF; cdr3_nt: TGTGCCAGTAGTATACCCTCCCGCGGATCCTATGGCTGCACCTTC; j_call: TRBJ1-2; d_call: NA; v_call: TRBV19; clone_size: once
cdr3_aa: CASSYGQGTNYGYTF; cdr3_nt: TGTGCCAGCAGTTACGGACAGGGGACTAACTATGGCTACACCTTC; j_call: TRBJ1-2; d_call: TRBD1; v_call: TRBV27; clone_size: few
cdr3_aa: CASSLAGGVTEAFF; cdr3_nt: TGTGCCAGCAGCTTGGCCGGGGGGGTCACTGAAGCTTTCTTT; j_call: TRBJ1-1; d_call: NA; v_call: TRBV5-5; clone_size: few
cdr3_aa: CASRLPRENSPLHF; cdr3_nt: TGTGCCAGCAGACTCCCCAGGGAGAATTCACCCCTCCACTTT; j_call: TRBJ1-6; d_call: NA; v_call: TRBV12-3/TRBV12-4; clone_size: NA
cdr3_aa: CASRTGWTEAFF; cdr3_nt: TGTGCCAGCAGGACAGGGTGGACTGAAGCTTTCTTT; j_call: TRBJ1-1; d_call: TRBD1; v_call: TRBV28; clone_size: few
cdr3_aa: CASSRGGDEQFF; cdr3_nt: TGTGCCAGCTCCCGGGGGGGCGATGAGCAGTTCTTC; j_call: TRBJ2-1; d_call: TRBD2; v_call: TRBV12-3/TRBV12-4; clone_size: NA
cdr3_aa: CSAPGATEAFF; cdr3_nt: TGCAGTGCCCCGGGGGCCACTGAAGCTTTCTTT; j_call: TRBJ1-1; d_call: NA; v_call: TRBV29-1; clone_size: many
cdr3_aa: CSVEDLSGSMWTDTQYF; cdr3_nt: TGCAGCGTTGAAGATTTGAGCGGGAGTATGTGGACAGATACGCAGTATTTT; j_call: TRBJ2-3; d_call: TRBD2; v_call: TRBV29-1; clone_size: NA
cdr3_aa: CASSEGMAGRYEQFF; cdr3_nt: TGTGCCAGCAGTGAAGGAATGGCGGGACGTTATGAGCAGTTCTTC; j_call: TRBJ2-1; d_call: NA; v_call: TRBV2; clone_size: NA
cdr3_aa: CASSPGTTQETQYF; cdr3_nt: TGTGCCAGCAGCCCCGGAACCACTCAAGAGACCCAGTACTTC; j_call: TRBJ2-5; d_call: NA; v_call: TRBV11-2; clone_size: NA
cdr3_aa: CASREWTGKTEAFF; cdr3_nt: TGTGCCAGCAGGGAATGGACAGGGAAGACTGAAGCTTTCTTT; j_call: TRBJ1-1; d_call: TRBD1; v_call: TRBV6-5; clone_size: NA
cdr3_aa: CSAQGGPTDTQYF; cdr3_nt: TGCAGCGCACAAGGGGGGCCTACAGATACGCAGTATTTT; j_call: TRBJ2-3; d_call: NA; v_call: TRBV29-1; clone_size: few
cdr3_aa: CAISDRGGGFLDEQFF; cdr3_nt: TGTGCCATCAGTGACAGGGGGGGGGGTTTTCTTGATGAGCAGTTCTTC; j_call: TRBJ2-1; d_call: NA; v_call: TRBV10-3; clone_size: many
cdr3_aa: CASSPIGGNEAFF; cdr3_nt: TGTGCCAGCTCACCCATAGGGGGGAACGAAGCTTTCTTT; j_call: TRBJ1-1; d_call: NA; v_call: TRBV18; clone_size: many
cdr3_aa: CASLGLPKNEQFF; cdr3_nt: TGTGCCAGCCTAGGACTACCGAAAAATGAGCAGTTCTTC; j_call: TRBJ2-1; d_call: NA; v_call: TRBV12-3/TRBV12-4; clone_size: NA
cdr3_aa: CSALLNTGELFF; cdr3_nt: TGCAGCGCCCTTCTAAACACCGGGGAGCTGTTTTTT; j_call: TRBJ2-2; d_call: NA; v_call: TRBV29-1; clone_size: few
cdr3_aa: CSARDGVNTEAFF; cdr3_nt: TGCAGTGCTAGAGACGGGGTGAACACTGAAGCTTTCTTT; j_call: TRBJ1-1; d_call: NA; v_call: TRBV20-1; clone_size: NA
cdr3_aa: CASSLLAGGQETQYF; cdr3_nt: TGTGCCAGCAGCTTACTGGCGGGGGGCCAAGAGACCCAGTACTTC; j_call: TRBJ2-5; d_call: TRBD2; v_call: TRBV7-9; clone_size: many